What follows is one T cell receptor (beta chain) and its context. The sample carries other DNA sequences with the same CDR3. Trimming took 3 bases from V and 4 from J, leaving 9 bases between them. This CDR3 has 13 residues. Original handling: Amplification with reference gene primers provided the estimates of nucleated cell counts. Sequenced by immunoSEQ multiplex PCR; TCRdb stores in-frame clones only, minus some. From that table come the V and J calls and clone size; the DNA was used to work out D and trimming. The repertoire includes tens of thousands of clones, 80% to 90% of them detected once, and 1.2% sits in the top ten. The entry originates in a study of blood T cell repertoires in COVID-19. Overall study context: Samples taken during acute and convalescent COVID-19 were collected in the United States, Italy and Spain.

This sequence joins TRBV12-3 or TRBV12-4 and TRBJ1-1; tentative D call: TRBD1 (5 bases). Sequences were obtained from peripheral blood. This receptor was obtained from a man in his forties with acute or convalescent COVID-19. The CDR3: CASSFQGSTEAFF. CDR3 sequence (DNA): TGTGCCAGCAGTTTTCAGGGAAGCACTGAAGCTTTCTTT.